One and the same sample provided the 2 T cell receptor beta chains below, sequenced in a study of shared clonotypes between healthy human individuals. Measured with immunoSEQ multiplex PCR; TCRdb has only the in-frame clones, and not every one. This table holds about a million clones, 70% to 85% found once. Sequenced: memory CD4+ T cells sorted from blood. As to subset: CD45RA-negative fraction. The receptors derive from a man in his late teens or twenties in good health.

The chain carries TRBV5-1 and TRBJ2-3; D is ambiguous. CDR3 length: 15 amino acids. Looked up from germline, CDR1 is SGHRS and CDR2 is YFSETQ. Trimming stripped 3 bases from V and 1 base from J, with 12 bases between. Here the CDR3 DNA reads TGCGCCAGCAGCTGGGCAGGTCAAGGCACAGATACGCAGTATTTT. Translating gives CASSWAGQGTDTQYF.

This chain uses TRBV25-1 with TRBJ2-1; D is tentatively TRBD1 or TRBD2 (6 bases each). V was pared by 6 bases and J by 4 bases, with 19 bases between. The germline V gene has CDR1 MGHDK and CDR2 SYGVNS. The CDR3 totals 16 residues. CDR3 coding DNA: TGTGCCAGCAGAATTGGGGGGCAGGGGCGTTACAATGAGCAGTTCTTC. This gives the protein CASRIGGQGRYNEQFF. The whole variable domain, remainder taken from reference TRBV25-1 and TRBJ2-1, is EADIYQTPRYLVIGTGKKITLECSQTMGHDKMYWYQQDPGMELHLIHYSYGVNSTEKGDLSSESTVSRIRTEHFPLTLESARPSHTSQYLCASRIGGQGRYNEQFFGPGTRLTVL.